Below, 21 T cell receptor beta chains from the same sample are listed, as sequenced in a study of blood T cells in healthy people across ages. A sample-barcoded 5' primer and a J-beta primer mix were used in a second PCR of roughly 7 to 11 cycles. TCRdb itself ran the 5' RACE reads through MiXCR, one entry per CDR3 protein. The sample holds 800,000 or so distinct CDR3 sequences, about 42% seen once. The specimen sequenced was blood. The receptors stem from an elderly man in good health.

The rearrangement joins TRBV4-2 to TRBJ1-1, with a possible D match to TRBD1 (5 bases). V lost 3 bases and J 2 bases, leaving 13 bases between the germline ends. The CDR3 loop spans 15 amino acids. CDR1 LGHNA and CDR2 YNFKEQ come from the germline V gene. CDR3 protein: CASSQPGQGNTEAFF. CDR3 coding DNA: TGTGCCAGCAGCCAGCCAGGCCAGGGCAACACTGAAGCTTTCTTT.

This clonotype was seen repeatedly, ten times or more. The rearrangement uses TRBV20-1 and TRBJ2-3; 7 bases align to TRBD2. The CDR3 totals 15 residues. CDR1 and CDR2 from the germline V gene are DFQATT and SNEGSKA (reference sequence). Unmatched junction bases numbered 8, after V lost 3 bases and J lost 2 bases. CDR3 sequence (DNA): TGCAGTGCTAGCGGGGCTAGCGGAGTCACAGATACGCAGTATTTT. It yields the protein CSASGASGVTDTQYF.

The chain has TRBV5-1 and TRBJ1-5; D possibly corresponds to TRBD1 (5 bases). Trimming shortened V by 0 bases and J by 11 bases, and 18 bases separated the two germline ends. This CDR3 has 15 residues. Germline CDR1 reads SGHRS; CDR2 reads YFSETQ. CDR3 loop: CASSLDGQGGKTQHF. The CDR3 region has the DNA TGCGCCAGCAGCTTGGATGGGCAGGGAGGGAAGACCCAGCATTTT.

This clonotype was detected only a few times. The chain links TRBV12-3 or TRBV12-4 to TRBJ2-1; 9 nucleotides match TRBD2. The CDR3 sequence is 15 residues long. The trim removed 3 bases at V and 4 bases at J, leaving 4 bases unmatched. This chain's CDR3 is CASSFSSGVYNEQFF. The CDR3 region has the DNA TGTGCCAGCAGTTTCTCTAGCGGGGTTTACAATGAGCAGTTCTTC.

This clonotype showed up just a few times. J is TRBJ2-7 and V is TRBV7-2, with 10 nucleotides matching TRBD2. This CDR3 contains 17 residues. The junction had 11 bases not matched to a gene; V was cut back by 2 bases and J by 4 bases. CDR1 SGHTA and CDR2 FQGNSA come from the germline V gene. The CDR3 here is CASSLRGASGSRYEQYF. CDR3 sequence (DNA): TGTGCCAGCAGCTTAAGGGGGGCTAGCGGGAGTAGGTACGAGCAGTACTTC.

This clonotype was recorded at least ten times. CDR3 DNA sequence: TGTGCCAGCAGCGTGGGACACGGGGCCGGTGAGCAGTTCTTC. It is translated as CASSVGHGAGEQFF. V is TRBV12-3 or TRBV12-4 and J is TRBJ2-1, with a tentative D call TRBD1 (6 bases). This CDR3 has 14 amino acids. Trimming left V 6 bases short and J 9 bases short, with 18 bases between.

This chain connects TRBV10-3 to TRBJ2-4; possible D gene TRBD2, 5 bases. The tail of the sequence fits TRBJ2-7 better, so the J call may be wrong. Germline V CDR1 and CDR2: ENHRY, SYGVKD. This CDR3 is 14 amino acids long. The CDR3 DNA reads TGTGCCATCAGTGAGTCGGAGGCGATCTACGAGCAGTACTTC. Amino acid sequence: CAISESEAIYEQYF.

In regard to this clonotype: Mismatch with germline at one junction end may stem from a read error. The rearrangement joins TRBV3-1 to TRBJ2-1, with TRBD2 matching 8 bases. The CDR3 is 13 amino acids. Germline lookup yields CDR1 LGHDT and CDR2 YNNKEL (reference sequence). The chain's CDR3 is CAIIQLADNEQFF. CDR3 coding DNA: TGTGCCATCATCCAACTAGCGGACAACGAGCAGTTCTTC.

The J gene is TRBJ2-2, the V gene TRBV12-3 or TRBV12-4, with 11 bases matching TRBD2. CDR3 size: 17 residues. V was pared by 1 base and J by 5 bases, with 6 bases of the junction left unmatched. CDR3 residues: CASSLVLAGGRTGELFF. The CDR3 nucleotides are TGTGCCAGCAGTTTAGTCCTAGCGGGAGGTAGAACCGGGGAGCTGTTTTTT.

This clonotype was seen ten or more times. This chain connects TRBV5-1 to TRBJ2-1; TRBD1 aligns across 12 bases. Germline lookup yields CDR1 SGHRS and CDR2 YFSETQ. Trimming removed 5 bases from V and 5 bases from J; junction bases left unmatched: 5. CDR3 length: 15 residues. The CDR3 spells CASREGQGANNEQFF. The CDR3, as DNA: TGCGCCAGCAGGGAGGGACAGGGGGCAAACAATGAGCAGTTCTTC.

Details on this clonotype: A clone one base away is much larger, so this may be a read error. The chain links TRBV27 to TRBJ1-1; D is unclear. Germline CDR1 and CDR2: MNHEY and SMNVEV (reference sequence). The CDR3 runs to 14 residues. The CDR3 reads CAGSQPTVNTEAFF. Written as DNA, the CDR3 is TGTGCCGGCAGTCAACCGACGGTGAACACTGAAGCTTTCTTT.

The V and J genes are TRBV30 and TRBJ2-7; 7 bases are a match to TRBD1. V gave up 4 bases and J gave up 4 bases; unmatched junction bases: 10. Germline V lookup: CDR1 GTSNPN, CDR2 SVGIG (reference sequence). The CDR3 is made up of 14 amino acids. The CDR3 DNA reads TGTGCCTGGATTGCGGCCAGGGGGTCGTACGAGCAGTACTTC. Translating gives CAWIAARGSYEQYF.

Worth noting for this clonotype: This may be a read error, as it is one base from a much larger clone. The chain joins TRBV4-3 to TRBJ2-1; the match to TRBD2 covers 8 bases. CDR1 LGHNA and CDR2 YSLEER come from the germline V gene. The CDR3 runs to 14 residues. As DNA, the CDR3 is TGCGCCAGCGGCCAAGTTGGTAGCGGGATGGATATGTTCTTC. As protein: CASGQVGSGMDMFF.

The V and J genes are TRBV7-9 and TRBJ1-4; 9 bases line up with TRBD1. The CDR3 is 15 amino acids. With 5 bases clipped from V and 6 bases from J, the junction kept 7 bases outside the gene matches. Per the germline V gene, CDR1 is SEHNR and CDR2 is FQNEAQ (reference sequence). The CDR3 DNA reads TGTGCCAGCAGCACATCGACAGGGGGGGATGAAAAACTGTTTTTT. Translation: CASSTSTGGDEKLFF.

This clonotype was counted between two and nine times. The DNA of the CDR3 is TGCAGTGCACTCCGGGAAACAGATACGCAGTATTTT. Translated: CSALRETDTQYF. The V gene is TRBV20-1, the J gene TRBJ2-3, with D possibly matching TRBD2 (5 bases). Germline V gives CDR1 DFQATT, CDR2 SNEGSKA (reference sequence). The V and J ends lost 6 bases and 3 bases respectively, with 10 bases between them. This CDR3 spans 12 amino acids.

The rearrangement links TRBV7-2 to TRBJ2-3; 9 positions agree with TRBD2. The CDR3 is 16 residues long. CDR1 is SGHTA, CDR2 FQGNSA, per germline. Trimming removed 5 bases from V and 2 bases from J; junction bases left unmatched: 8. CDR3 DNA: TGTGCCAGCAGCCGGGGGGCTAGCGGGATCACAGATACGCAGTATTTT. Encoded protein: CASSRGASGITDTQYF.

V usage is TRBV6-5 and J usage is TRBJ2-1, with TRBD2 matching over 10 bases. The V gene end was trimmed by 5 bases and the J gene end by 8 bases; junction bases not matched to a gene: 9. The germline CDR1 and CDR2 sequences are MNHEY and SVGAGI. The CDR3 covers 15 residues. The CDR3 coding sequence is TGTGCCAGCAGTCCCGCCGGGACTAGCGTCCATGAGCAGTTCTTC. Its protein product is CASSPAGTSVHEQFF.

In its sample, this clonotype was seen a few times. The chain uses TRBV20-1 and TRBJ2-1, with D perhaps matching TRBD2 (5 bases). Trimming shortened V by 2 bases and J by 3 bases, and 8 bases separated the two germline ends. The CDR3 runs 13 residues. CDR1 is DFQATT, CDR2 SNEGSKA, per germline (reference sequence). The CDR3 nucleotides read TGCAGTGCTAGATCGGGATACTACAATGAGCAGTTCTTC. Encoded protein: CSARSGYYNEQFF.

This chain connects TRBV20-1 to TRBJ1-1, with 7 bases fitting TRBD1. Germline V gene sequence: CDR1 DFQATT, CDR2 SNEGSKA (reference sequence). This CDR3 comprises 13 residues. The junction had 5 bases not matched to a gene; V was cut back by 2 bases and J by 5 bases. CDR3 region: CSARRSGGTEAFF. CDR3 DNA sequence: TGCAGTGCTAGAAGGTCAGGGGGTACTGAAGCTTTCTTT.

The rearrangement links TRBV7-6 to TRBJ2-5; 8 bases map to TRBD2. After removal of 4 bases from V and 4 bases from J, the junction contained 8 bases not matched to a gene. There are 15 residues in the CDR3. CDR1 SGHVS and CDR2 FNYEAQ come from the germline V gene. This CDR3 reads CASSSSSGAGETQYF. In DNA form, the CDR3 reads TGTGCCAGCAGCTCTAGTAGCGGGGCGGGAGAGACCCAGTACTTC.

The CDR3 DNA follows: TGCGCCAGCAGCCGGGACAGGGGGGGTTATAATTCACCCCTCCACTTT. It specifies CASSRDRGGYNSPLHF. The V and J genes are TRBV4-3 and TRBJ1-6; 11 bases match TRBD1. V was pared by 4 bases and J by 4 bases, with 3 bases of the junction left unmatched. The CDR3 has 16 residues. CDR1 and CDR2 from the germline V gene are LGHNA and YSLEER.